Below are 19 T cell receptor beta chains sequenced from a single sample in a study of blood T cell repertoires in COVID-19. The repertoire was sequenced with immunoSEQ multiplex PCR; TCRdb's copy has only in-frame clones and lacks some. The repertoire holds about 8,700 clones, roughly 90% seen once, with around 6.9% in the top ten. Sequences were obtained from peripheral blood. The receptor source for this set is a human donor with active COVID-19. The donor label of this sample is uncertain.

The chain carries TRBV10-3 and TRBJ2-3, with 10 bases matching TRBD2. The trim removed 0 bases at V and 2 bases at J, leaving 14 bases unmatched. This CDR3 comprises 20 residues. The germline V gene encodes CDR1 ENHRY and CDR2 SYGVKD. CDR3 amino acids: CAISESLAGARAGPTDTQYF. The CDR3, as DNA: TGTGCCATCAGTGAGTCGCTAGCGGGGGCGCGAGCGGGGCCCACAGATACGCAGTATTTT.

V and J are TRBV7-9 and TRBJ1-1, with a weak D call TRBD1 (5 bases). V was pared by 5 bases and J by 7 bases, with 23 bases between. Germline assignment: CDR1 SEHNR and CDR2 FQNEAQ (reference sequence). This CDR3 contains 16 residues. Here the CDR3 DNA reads TGTGCCAGCAGCCACATGGGGCCGTGGGGCGCTGATGAAGCTTTCTTT. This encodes CASSHMGPWGADEAFF.

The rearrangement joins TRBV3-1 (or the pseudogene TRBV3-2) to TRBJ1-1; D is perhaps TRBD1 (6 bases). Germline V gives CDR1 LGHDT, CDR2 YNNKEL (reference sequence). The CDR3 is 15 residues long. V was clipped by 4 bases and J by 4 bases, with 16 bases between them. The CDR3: CASSRSPGAGTEAFF. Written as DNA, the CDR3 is TGTGCCAGCAGCCGGAGCCCAGGGGCGGGCACTGAAGCTTTCTTT.

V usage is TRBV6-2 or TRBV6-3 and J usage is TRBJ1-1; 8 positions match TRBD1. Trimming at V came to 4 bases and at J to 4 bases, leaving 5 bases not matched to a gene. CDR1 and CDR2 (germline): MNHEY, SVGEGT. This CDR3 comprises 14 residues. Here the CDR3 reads CASSFDRGGTEAFF. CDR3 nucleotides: TGTGCCAGCAGTTTTGACAGGGGTGGCACTGAAGCTTTCTTT.

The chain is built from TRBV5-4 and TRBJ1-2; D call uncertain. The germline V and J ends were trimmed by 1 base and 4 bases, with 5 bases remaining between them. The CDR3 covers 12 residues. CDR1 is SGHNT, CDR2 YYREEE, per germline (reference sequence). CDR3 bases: TGTGCCAGCAGCTTGTCCGGCTATGGCTACACCTTC. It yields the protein CASSLSGYGYTF.

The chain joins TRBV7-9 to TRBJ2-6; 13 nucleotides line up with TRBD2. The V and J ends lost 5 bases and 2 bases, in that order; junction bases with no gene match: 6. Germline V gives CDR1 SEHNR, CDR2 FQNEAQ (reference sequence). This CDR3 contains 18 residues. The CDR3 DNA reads TGTGCCAGCAGCATCCCAGGACTAGCGGGAGCTGGGGCCAACGTCCTGACTTTC. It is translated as CASSIPGLAGAGANVLTF.

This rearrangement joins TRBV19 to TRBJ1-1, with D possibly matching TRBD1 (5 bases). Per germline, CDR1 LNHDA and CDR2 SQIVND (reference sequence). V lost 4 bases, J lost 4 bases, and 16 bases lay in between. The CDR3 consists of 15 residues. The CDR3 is CASSNTGSSSTEAFF. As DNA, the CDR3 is TGTGCCAGTAGTAACACAGGTTCCTCGAGCACTGAAGCTTTCTTT.

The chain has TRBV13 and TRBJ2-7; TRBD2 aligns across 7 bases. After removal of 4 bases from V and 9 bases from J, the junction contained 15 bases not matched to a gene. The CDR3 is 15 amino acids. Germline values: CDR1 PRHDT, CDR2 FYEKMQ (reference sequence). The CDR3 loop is CASSSRLAVPRWQYV. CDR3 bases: TGTGCCAGCAGCTCCCGGCTAGCGGTCCCTCGGTGGCAGTACGTC.

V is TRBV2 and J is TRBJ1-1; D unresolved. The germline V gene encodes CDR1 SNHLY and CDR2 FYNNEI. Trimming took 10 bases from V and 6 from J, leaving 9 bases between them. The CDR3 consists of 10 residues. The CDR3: CATARAEAFF. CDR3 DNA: TGTGCCACGGCGCGGGCTGAAGCTTTCTTT.

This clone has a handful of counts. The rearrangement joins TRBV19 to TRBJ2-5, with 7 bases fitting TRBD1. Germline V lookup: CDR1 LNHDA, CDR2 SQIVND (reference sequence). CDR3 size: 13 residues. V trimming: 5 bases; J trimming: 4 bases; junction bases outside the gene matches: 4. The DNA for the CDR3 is TGTGCCAGTAGTCCTCACAGGGGAGAGACCCAGTACTTC. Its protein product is CASSPHRGETQYF.

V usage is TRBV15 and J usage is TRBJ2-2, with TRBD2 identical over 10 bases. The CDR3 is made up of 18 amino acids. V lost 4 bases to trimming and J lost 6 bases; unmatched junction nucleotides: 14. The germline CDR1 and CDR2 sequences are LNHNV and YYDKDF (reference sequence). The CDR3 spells CATSTRSMASGSSGELFF. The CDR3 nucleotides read TGTGCCACCAGCACGAGAAGTATGGCTAGCGGGAGTTCCGGGGAGCTGTTTTTT.

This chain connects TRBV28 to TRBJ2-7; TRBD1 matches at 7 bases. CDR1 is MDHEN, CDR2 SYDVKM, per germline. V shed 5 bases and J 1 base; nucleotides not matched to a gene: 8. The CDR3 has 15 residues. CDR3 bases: TGTGCCAGCAGTCCAGACAGGGCACCTTCCTACGAGCAGTACTTC. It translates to CASSPDRAPSYEQYF.

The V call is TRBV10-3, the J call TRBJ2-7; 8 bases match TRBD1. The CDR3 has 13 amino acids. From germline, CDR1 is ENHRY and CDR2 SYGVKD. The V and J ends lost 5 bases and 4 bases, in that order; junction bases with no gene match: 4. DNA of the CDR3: TGTGCCATCAGTTGGCAGGGGGCTTACGAGCAGTACTTC. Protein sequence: CAISWQGAYEQYF.

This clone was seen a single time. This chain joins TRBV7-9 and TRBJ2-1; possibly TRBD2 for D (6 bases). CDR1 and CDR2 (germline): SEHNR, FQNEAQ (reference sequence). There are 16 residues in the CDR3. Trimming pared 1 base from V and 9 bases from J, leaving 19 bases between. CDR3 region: CASSLGGEVYLSEQFF. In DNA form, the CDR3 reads TGTGCCAGCAGCTTAGGCGGGGAGGTATACCTAAGTGAGCAGTTCTTC. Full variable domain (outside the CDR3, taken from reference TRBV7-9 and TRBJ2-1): DTGVSQNPRHKITKRGQNVTFRCDPISEHNRLYWYRQTLGQGPEFLTYFQNEAQLEKSRLLSDRFSAERPKGSFSTLEIQRTEQGDSAMYLCASSLGGEVYLSEQFFGPGTRLTVL.

CDR3 in DNA: TGTGCCAGTAGTATAGGGCAGAACACTGAAGCTTTCTTT. Translation gives CASSIGQNTEAFF. The chain recombines TRBV19 with TRBJ1-1; D is unclear. The CDR3 has 13 amino acids. Trimming took 1 base from V and 1 from J, leaving 4 bases between them. CDR1 is LNHDA and CDR2 is SQIVND in the germline V gene (reference sequence).

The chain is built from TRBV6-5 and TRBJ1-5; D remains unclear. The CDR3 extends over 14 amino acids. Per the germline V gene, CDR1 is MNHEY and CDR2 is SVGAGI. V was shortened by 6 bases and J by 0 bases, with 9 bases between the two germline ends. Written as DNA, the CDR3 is TGTGCCAGCAGAGGAGAAAGTAGCAATCAGCCCCAGCATTTT. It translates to CASRGESSNQPQHF.

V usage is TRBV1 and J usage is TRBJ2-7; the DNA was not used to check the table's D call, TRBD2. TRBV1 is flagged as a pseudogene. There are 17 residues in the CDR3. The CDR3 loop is CTSSQDYGSSGSGEQYV. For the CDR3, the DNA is TGCACCAGCAGCCAAGATTACGGGAGTAGCGGGAGTGGGGAGCAGTACGTC.

CDR3 in amino acids: CASSVGHISYEQYF. The CDR3 DNA reads as TGTGCCAGCAGCGTAGGGCACATCTCCTACGAGCAGTACTTC. The chain links TRBV9 to TRBJ2-7; D is uncertain. The CDR3 runs 14 residues. The V gene's germline CDR1 is SGDLS and CDR2 YYNGEE. The V end was cut by 0 bases, the J end by 0 bases, with 7 bases between.

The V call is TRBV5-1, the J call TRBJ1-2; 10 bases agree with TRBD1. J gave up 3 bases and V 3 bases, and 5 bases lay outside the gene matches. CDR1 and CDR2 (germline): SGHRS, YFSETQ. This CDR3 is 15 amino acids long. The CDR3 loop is CASSYPGTGDYGYTF. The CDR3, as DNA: TGCGCCAGCAGCTACCCCGGGACAGGGGACTATGGCTACACCTTC.